These 25 T cell receptor beta chains originate from one sample sequenced in a study of T cells in Graves' hyperthyroidism and ophthalmopathy (dated by TCRdb to the late 2010s). Libraries were constructed by multiplex PCR. These reads were obtained on an Illumina HiSeq 2000. Amplification of TCR beta CDR3 regions was carried out from RNA transcripts. For the first round of RT-PCR on the TCR CDR3, the HTBI primer set was used together with the Qiagen OneStep RT-PCR kit. Using fastp at Q25 and MiXCR, TCRdb reprocessed the public reads and kept productive beta chains. A single entry per CDR3 protein holds the most common genes and DNA from its merged rows. Within this sample are some 600,000 distinct CDR3 sequences, with approximately 15% of them counted one time only. The leading ten clones occupy roughly 5.7% of the sample. The sample comprised blood. All receptors derive from a woman under 40 with Graves' hyperthyroidism that later progressed to Graves' ophthalmopathy.

This clonotype was seen ten or more times. The rearrangement uses TRBV7-8 and TRBJ2-3, with 7 nucleotides matching TRBD2. Germline V lookup: CDR1 SGHVS, CDR2 FQNEAQ. CDR3 length equals 15 residues. The V and J ends lost 3 bases and 0 bases, in that order; junction bases with no gene match: 3. CDR3 sequence (DNA): TGTGCCAGCAGCTTCCTAGCGGTTAGCACAGATACGCAGTATTTT. It codes for CASSFLAVSTDTQYF.

In its sample, this clonotype was seen a few times. The chain combines TRBV24-1 with TRBJ2-2; D is uncertain. This CDR3 is built from 13 residues. V was trimmed by 4 bases and J by 8 bases, leaving 10 bases between them. Germline CDR1 reads KGHDR; CDR2 reads SFDVKD. The CDR3 reads CATSDYMRGELFF. The CDR3 nucleotides read TGTGCCACCAGTGACTACATGCGGGGGGAGCTGTTTTTT.

This clonotype was seen at least ten times. This chain links TRBV10-2 with TRBJ2-7; weak D call: TRBD1 (5 bases). The CDR3 has 12 residues. V was cut by 6 bases and J by 0 bases, with 6 bases left in between. The V gene's germline CDR1 is WSHSY and CDR2 SAAADI. This chain's CDR3 is CASRTDSYEQYF. The CDR3, as DNA: TGCGCCAGCAGGACAGACTCCTACGAGCAGTACTTC.

This clonotype was seen at least ten times. The rearrangement joins TRBV29-1 to TRBJ2-1; D might be TRBD1 or TRBD2, each matching 5 bases. CDR1 is SQVTM and CDR2 is ANQGSEA in the germline V gene. CDR3 length: 16 amino acids. V gave up 6 bases and J gave up 9 bases, with 27 bases separating them. CDR3 in amino acids: CSVWARGEPIQSEQFF. The CDR3 coding sequence is TGCAGCGTGTGGGCCAGAGGGGAACCTATCCAGAGTGAGCAGTTCTTC.

This clonotype was counted only a few times. The chain links TRBV19 to TRBJ2-3, with 9 bases matching TRBD2. Germline CDR1 is LNHDA and CDR2 is SQIVND (reference sequence). Unmatched junction bases numbered 6, after V lost 4 bases and J lost 1 base. This CDR3 spans 16 amino acids. The CDR3 DNA reads TGTGCCAGTAGTACCCTAGCGGGAAAAGGCACAGATACGCAGTATTTT. As protein: CASSTLAGKGTDTQYF. Using reference TRBV19 and TRBJ2-3 for the parts outside the CDR3, the full variable domain is DGGITQSPKYLFRKEGQNVTLSCEQNLNHDAMYWYRQDPGQGLRLIYYSQIVNDFQKGDIAEGYSVSREKKESFPLTVTSAQKNPTAFYLCASSTLAGKGTDTQYFGPGTRLTVL.

In its sample, this clonotype was seen many times. The V call is TRBV12-3 or TRBV12-4, the J call TRBJ2-7; 10 bases are a match to TRBD1. The V and J ends lost 6 bases and 3 bases, in that order; junction bases with no gene match: 5. The CDR3 sequence is 14 residues long. CDR3 residues: CASSRGQGVYEQYF. The CDR3 nucleotides are TGTGCCAGCAGCCGCGGACAGGGGGTCTACGAGCAGTACTTC.

This clonotype was found a few times. CDR3 DNA sequence: TGTGCCAGCAGCTCTCGGACAGGTTATACCTACGAGCAGTACTTC. Residues: CASSSRTGYTYEQYF. The chain links TRBV7-9 to TRBJ2-7; 7 bases fit TRBD1. V lost 4 bases, J lost 2 bases, and 8 bases stayed unmatched. Germline CDR1 SEHNR, CDR2 FQNEAQ (reference sequence). This CDR3 has 15 residues. Variable domain in full (rest from reference TRBV7-9 and TRBJ2-7): DTGVSQNPRHKITKRGQNVTFRCDPISEHNRLYWYRQTLGQGPEFLTYFQNEAQLEKSRLLSDRFSAERPKGSFSTLEIQRTEQGDSAMYLCASSSRTGYTYEQYFGPGTRLTVT.

The J gene is TRBJ2-1, the V gene TRBV4-2, with 8 bases matching TRBD2. Losses at the gene ends were 1 base for V and 2 bases for J; bases not matched to a gene: 4. CDR1 and CDR2 (germline): LGHNA, YNFKEQ. This CDR3 comprises 16 residues. The CDR3: CASSQAAGGAYNEQFF. DNA for the CDR3: TGTGCCAGCAGCCAAGCCGCGGGAGGTGCCTACAATGAGCAGTTCTTC.

Ten or more counts support this clonotype. This chain joins TRBV27 and TRBJ2-2, with D unresolved. This CDR3 comprises 14 residues. CDR1 is MNHEY and CDR2 is SMNVEV in the germline V gene (reference sequence). V lost 8 bases and J lost 4, with 14 bases in between. The CDR3 here is CASSSSPGTGELFF. The CDR3 nucleotides read TGTGCCAGCTCCTCAAGCCCGGGCACCGGGGAGCTGTTTTTT.

There are many counts of this clonotype. The chain recombines TRBV29-1 with TRBJ1-1, with D perhaps TRBD1 (5 bases). V dropped 4 bases and J dropped 5 bases, with 11 bases sitting between them. The CDR3 contains 12 residues. Germline assignment: CDR1 SQVTM and CDR2 ANQGSEA. CDR3 sequence: CSVVWGLTEAFF. The CDR3 DNA follows: TGCAGCGTTGTTTGGGGGTTGACTGAAGCTTTCTTT.

This clonotype was seen repeatedly, ten times or more. The genes are TRBV24-1 and TRBJ2-7, with 10 bases fitting TRBD1. Germline values: CDR1 KGHDR, CDR2 SFDVKD. There are 17 residues in the CDR3. The V segment lost 2 bases and the J segment 3 bases; nucleotides outside the gene matches: 9. The chain's CDR3 is CATSDSTGTGVIYEQYF. CDR3 bases: TGTGCCACCAGTGATTCGACCGGGACAGGGGTTATCTACGAGCAGTACTTC.

This clonotype was seen more than once but under ten times. This chain links TRBV14 with TRBJ2-3; 8 bases fit TRBD2. Per the germline V gene, CDR1 is SGHDN and CDR2 is FVKESK. CDR3 length: 16 amino acids. Losses at the gene ends were 0 bases for V and 2 bases for J; bases not matched to a gene: 4. CDR3 in DNA: TGTGCCAGCAGCCAAGATCGGGGGGGCCCCACAGATACGCAGTATTTT. The encoded protein is CASSQDRGGPTDTQYF.

The V and J genes are TRBV2 and TRBJ1-1, with D unclear. The germline gives CDR1 SNHLY, CDR2 FYNNEI. The CDR3 has 14 amino acids. The germline V and J ends were trimmed by 3 bases and 6 bases, with 14 bases remaining between them. This chain's CDR3 is CASSDGRRVAEAFF. DNA of the CDR3: TGTGCCAGCAGTGATGGGCGACGGGTCGCTGAAGCTTTCTTT.

This clonotype showed up many times. The chain couples TRBV6-1 to TRBJ2-7; D not resolved. V was clipped by 4 bases and J by 2 bases, with 15 bases between them. Germline CDR1 reads MNHNS; CDR2 reads SASEGT. The CDR3 runs 15 residues. The CDR3, as DNA: TGTGCCAGCAGTGTCCCAGACACTCACCCCTACGAGCAGTACTTC. Its translation: CASSVPDTHPYEQYF.

This clonotype has at least ten counts. The chain employs TRBV7-2 and TRBJ1-1; D ambiguous. Trimming removed 5 bases at V and 3 bases at J, with 16 bases between. The CDR3 contains 15 residues. CDR1 SGHTA and CDR2 FQGNSA come from the germline V gene. CDR3 amino acids: CASSPEPAKDTEAFF. Here the CDR3 DNA reads TGTGCCAGCAGCCCCGAACCGGCCAAGGACACTGAAGCTTTCTTT.

This clonotype has only a few counts. The chain couples TRBV6-1 to TRBJ2-1; tentatively, D is TRBD1 (12 bases). This CDR3 contains 20 residues. V lost 6 bases and J 8 bases, leaving 35 bases between the germline ends. Germline assignment: CDR1 MNHNS and CDR2 SASEGT. The CDR3 DNA follows: TGTGCCAGCAGGAACCCGGGGACAGGGGGCAAACTAGCGGGAGACTATGAGCAGTTCTTC. This gives the protein CASRNPGTGGKLAGDYEQFF.

In the case of this clonotype: A much more abundant neighbour one base away suggests this may be a read error. This chain uses TRBV28 with TRBJ2-7, with D perhaps assigned TRBD1 or TRBD2 (6 bases each). Trimming removed 6 bases from V and 6 bases from J, with 15 bases in between. The CDR3 is 13 residues long. In germline, CDR1 is MDHEN, CDR2 SYDVKM. CDR3 nucleotides: TGTGCCAGCAGCATAGGCAGGGGAGGCGAGCAGTACTTC. Its translation is CASSIGRGGEQYF. Full variable domain (rest looked up from reference TRBV28 and TRBJ2-7): DVKVTQSSRYLVKRTGEKVFLECVQDMDHENMFWYRQDPGLGLRLIYFSYDVKMKEKGDIPEGYSVSREKKERFSLILESASTNQTSMYLCASSIGRGGEQYFGPGTRLTVT.

This clonotype was counted at least ten times. The gene calls are TRBV24-1 and TRBJ1-2; no clear D gene. CDR3 length: 14 amino acids. V was clipped by 4 bases and J by 2 bases, with 10 bases between them. Germline assignment: CDR1 KGHDR and CDR2 SFDVKD. The CDR3: CATSDTGLNYGYTF. CDR3 DNA sequence: TGTGCCACCAGTGACACGGGTCTCAACTATGGCTACACCTTC.

This clonotype was observed many times. The rearrangement links TRBV6-5 to TRBJ2-7; possible D gene TRBD2, 5 bases. V was shortened by 0 bases and J by 5 bases, with 14 bases between the two germline ends. Germline CDR1 reads MNHEY; CDR2 reads SVGAGI. This CDR3 is built from 15 residues. This chain's CDR3 is CASSYSTTVRDEQYF. In DNA, the CDR3 is TGTGCCAGCAGTTACTCGACCACTGTGCGGGACGAGCAGTACTTC.

This clonotype was seen at least ten times. The chain has TRBV5-1 and TRBJ1-4; D not certain. CDR1 is SGHRS, CDR2 YFSETQ, per germline. The length of the CDR3 is 16 residues. Trimming took off 4 bases at V and 4 bases at J, with 17 bases between the two ends. The CDR3: CASSRGTGGGNEKLFF. In DNA, the CDR3 is TGCGCCAGCAGCCGTGGCACGGGAGGCGGTAATGAAAAACTGTTTTTT.

This clonotype was seen only a few times. The genes are TRBV5-1 and TRBJ2-6, with D hard to call. The length of the CDR3 is 17 residues. CDR1 is SGHRS and CDR2 is YFSETQ in the germline V gene. V was pared by 2 bases and J by 4 bases, with 16 bases between. The CDR3, as DNA: TGCGCCAGCAGCTTTTCGGTCGTCCCTGCCGGGGCCAACGTCCTGACTTTC. It is translated as CASSFSVVPAGANVLTF. The variable domain in full, completed from reference TRBV5-1 and TRBJ2-6, reads KAGVTQTPRYLIKTRGQQVTLSCSPISGHRSVSWYQQTPGQGLQFLFEYFSETQRNKGNFPGRFSGRQFSNSRSEMNVSTLELGDSALYLCASSFSVVPAGANVLTFGAGSRLTVL.

This clonotype was seen ten or more times. This chain joins TRBV28 and TRBJ1-1; maybe TRBD1 (6 bases). The CDR3 covers 15 residues. In germline, CDR1 is MDHEN, CDR2 SYDVKM. V lost 4 bases to trimming and J lost 4 bases, with 16 bases between them. CDR3 protein: CASSSSRGRLTEAFF. The CDR3 nucleotides read TGTGCCAGCAGTTCTAGCAGGGGAAGGCTCACTGAAGCTTTCTTT.

The table lists this clonotype with many counts. The chain carries TRBV6-1 and TRBJ2-3, with 12 nucleotides matching TRBD2. The V and J ends lost 6 bases and 5 bases, in that order; junction bases with no gene match: 12. Looked up from germline, CDR1 is MNHNS and CDR2 is SASEGT. This CDR3 has 17 residues. CDR3: CASRRGRLAGVEDTQYF. As DNA, the CDR3 is TGTGCCAGCAGACGAGGGCGACTAGCGGGAGTTGAAGATACGCAGTATTTT.

In this sample, this clonotype turned up many times. CDR3 sequence reads: CSARDSLRVGGNTIYF. The CDR3, as DNA: TGCAGTGCTAGAGATTCTCTTAGGGTTGGTGGAAACACCATATATTTT. The chain combines TRBV20-1 with TRBJ1-3, with D uncertain. Germline loops: CDR1 DFQATT, CDR2 SNEGSKA (reference sequence). Trimming removed 0 bases at V and 3 bases at J, with 15 bases between. The CDR3 spans 16 residues.

This clonotype was seen many times. The rearrangement joins TRBV7-9 to TRBJ1-4; D remains ambiguous. The CDR3 covers 14 residues. Trimming left V 1 base short and J 8 bases short, with 11 bases between. CDR1 and CDR2 from the germline V gene are SEHNR and FQNEAQ (reference sequence). The CDR3 loop reads CASSLGGTTEKLFF. The CDR3 DNA reads as TGTGCCAGCAGCTTAGGGGGAACGACCGAAAAACTGTTTTTT. The full variable domain, in which reference TRBV7-9 and TRBJ1-4 provide the parts outside the CDR3, is DTGVSQNPRHKITKRGQNVTFRCDPISEHNRLYWYRQTLGQGPEFLTYFQNEAQLEKSRLLSDRFSAERPKGSFSTLEIQRTEQGDSAMYLCASSLGGTTEKLFFGSGTQLSVL.